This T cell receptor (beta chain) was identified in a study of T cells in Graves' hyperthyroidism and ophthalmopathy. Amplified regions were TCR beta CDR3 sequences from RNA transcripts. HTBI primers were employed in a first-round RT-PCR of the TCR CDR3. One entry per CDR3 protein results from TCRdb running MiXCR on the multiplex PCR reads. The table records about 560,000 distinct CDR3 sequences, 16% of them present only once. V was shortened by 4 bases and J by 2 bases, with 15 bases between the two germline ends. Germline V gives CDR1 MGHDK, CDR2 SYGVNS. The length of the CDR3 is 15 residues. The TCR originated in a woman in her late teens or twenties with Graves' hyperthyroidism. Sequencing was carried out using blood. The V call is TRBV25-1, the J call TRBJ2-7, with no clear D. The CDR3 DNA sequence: TGTGCCAGCAGTGTTACGCCGGACCCACCCTACGAGCAGTACTTC. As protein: CASSVTPDPPYEQYF.